This T cell receptor (beta chain) was captured by sequencing in a study of blood T cell repertoires in COVID-19. Study-level information: The samples span acute and convalescent COVID-19 from the United States, Italy and Spain. T cells, B-cell-depleted T cells, or PBMCs supplied cDNA or gDNA.

V was clipped by 4 bases and J by 7 bases, with 16 bases between them. CDR3 length equals 14 residues. Per germline, CDR1 MNHEY and CDR2 SMNVEV (reference sequence). TCRdb's table, derived via immunoSEQ multiplex PCR, lists solely in-frame clones and lacks some. This sample has roughly 280,000 clones; 85% to 90% occur once, and the top ten carry 2.4%. V gene TRBV27 combines with J gene TRBJ1-2; possible D gene TRBD1, 6 bases. The sequence derives from a woman aged 18-29 years who had recovered from COVID-19. The sequenced sample was PBMCs or T cells enriched from blood (not recorded which). CDR3 in DNA: TGTGCCAGCAGTTCCTGGGGGCCCCGGGGTGGCTACACCTTC. Amino acid sequence: CASSSWGPRGGYTF.